This T cell receptor (beta chain) was captured by sequencing in a study of post-analysis software for immune sequencing data. Study-level information: The disease courses spanned relapsing-remitting, secondary progressive and progressive-relapsing forms of multiple sclerosis.

The authors incorporated unique molecular identifiers into the TCR beta cDNA libraries. TCRdb fed the PCR reads into MiXCR, producing one record per CDR3 protein. This sample carries 350,000 to 450,000 distinct CDR3 sequences, less than 40% of them seen once, and the ten largest clones take roughly 8.2%. Study-wide results and caveats: There was significantly lower normalized Chao1 diversity in multiple sclerosis patients than in controls. With TRBV5-6, TRBV5-1 and TRBV20-1 included, about five TRBV segments were more frequent in patients than in controls.

As regards this clonotype: Its antigen is unidentified.

The CDR3 has 14 residues. From germline, CDR1 is SGHRS and CDR2 YFSETQ. Germline trimming cut 4 bases from V and 13 bases from J; bases unmatched to any gene: 13. Sequences were obtained from blood. The sequence was collected from a girl aged 2-10 years with multiple sclerosis. This rearrangement joins TRBV5-1 to TRBJ1-4; 7 bases agree with TRBD1. The CDR3 loop is CASSPLLTGQGLFF. Here the CDR3 DNA reads TGCGCCAGCAGCCCATTACTGACAGGGCAGGGACTGTTTTTT.